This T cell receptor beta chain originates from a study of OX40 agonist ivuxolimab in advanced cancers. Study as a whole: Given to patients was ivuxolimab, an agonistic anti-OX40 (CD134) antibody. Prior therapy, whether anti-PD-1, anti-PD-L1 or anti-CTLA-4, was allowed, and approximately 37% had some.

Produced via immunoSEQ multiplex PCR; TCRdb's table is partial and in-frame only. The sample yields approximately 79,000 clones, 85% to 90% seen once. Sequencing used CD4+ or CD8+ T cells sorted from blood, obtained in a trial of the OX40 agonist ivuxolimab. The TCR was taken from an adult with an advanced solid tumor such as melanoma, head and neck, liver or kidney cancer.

CDR3 loop: CASKTVTNPHEQFF. The CDR3 DNA reads as TGTGCCAGCAAGACAGTGACTAATCCCCATGAGCAGTTCTTC. The rearrangement uses TRBV27 and TRBJ2-1; tentatively, D is TRBD1 or TRBD2 (5 bases each). The CDR3 loop spans 14 amino acids. The V and J ends lost 7 bases and 8 bases respectively, with 18 bases between them. Germline loops: CDR1 MNHEY, CDR2 SMNVEV (reference sequence).